This T cell receptor (beta chain) was sequenced during a study of cytomegalovirus exposure and HLA in healthy donors. Study-wide results and limits: Listed as cytomegalovirus-associated were 164 TCR beta chains. Across donors, most TCRs were seen rarely, yet some public ones were widespread. In vitro experiments confirmed that a few CMV-associated chains were specific for CMV antigens. The classifier, whose performance was assessed in both the original and validation cohorts, reportedly diagnosed cytomegalovirus status with high specificity and sensitivity.

As for this clone: What it binds is unknown.

Data came from immunoSEQ multiplex PCR; TCRdb stores just in-frame clones and leaves some out. The data contain 90,000 or so clones, around 85% of them singletons. The sample taken for sequencing was PBMCs. The TCR was taken from a young man in good health and CMV-seropositive.

The CDR3 sequence is CASSQNSGIAGELFF. CDR3 DNA: TGTGCCAGCAGCCAGAATAGCGGGATTGCCGGGGAGCTGTTTTTT. The chain links TRBV14 to TRBJ2-2; 8 bases are a match to TRBD2. This CDR3 has 15 residues. V lost 3 bases and J lost 6; bases outside the gene matches: 6. Per germline, CDR1 SGHDN and CDR2 FVKESK.